These T cell receptor beta chains were read from a single sample in a study of blood T cell repertoires in COVID-19. Measured with immunoSEQ multiplex PCR; TCRdb has only the in-frame clones, and not every one. The repertoire has 50,000 to 60,000 clones, approximately 88% of them found once; the top ten carry roughly a quarter. Sequencing was done on a sample of peripheral blood. These receptors originate from a human donor in a cohort sampled during active COVID-19. Both conserved end residues are part of each CDR3. Fields, in order: D gene, V gene, clone size, J gene, CDR3 protein, CDR3 DNA. The D gene is left open where the match is weak. Size is omitted from some rows. Given values are once, few, many or a class for expanded clones.

d_gene: TRBD2; v_gene: TRBV5-1; abundance: -; j_gene: TRBJ2-1; CDR3aa: CASSLGAGGHGYEQFF; CDR3nt: TGCGCCAGCAGCCTCGGAGCGGGGGGGCATGGCTATGAGCAGTTCTTC
d_gene: TRBD1; v_gene: TRBV9; abundance: -; j_gene: TRBJ1-1; CDR3aa: CASSAGTVNTEAFF; CDR3nt: TGTGCCAGCAGCGCCGGGACAGTGAACACTGAAGCTTTCTTT
d_gene: TRBD2; v_gene: TRBV6-6; abundance: few; j_gene: TRBJ2-1; CDR3aa: CASSRPAGGDNEQFF; CDR3nt: TGTGCCAGCAGCCGCCCGGCGGGAGGGGACAATGAGCAGTTCTTC
d_gene: -; v_gene: TRBV6-7; abundance: -; j_gene: TRBJ1-3; CDR3aa: CASSYSDRGNTIYF; CDR3nt: TGTGCCAGCAGTTACTCCGACAGGGGAAACACCATATATTTT
d_gene: -; v_gene: TRBV7-9; abundance: -; j_gene: TRBJ1-2; CDR3aa: CASSLEGSGYTF; CDR3nt: TGTGCCAGCAGCTTAGAGGGGTCTGGCTACACCTTC
d_gene: -; v_gene: TRBV3-1/TRBV3-2; abundance: -; j_gene: TRBJ2-1; CDR3aa: CASSRNERRAPYNEQFF; CDR3nt: TGTGCCAGCAGCCGGAACGAAAGGAGGGCCCCCTACAATGAGCAGTTCTTC
d_gene: TRBD2; v_gene: TRBV10-3; abundance: -; j_gene: TRBJ2-1; CDR3aa: CAISESGLAANEQFF; CDR3nt: TGTGCCATCAGTGAGTCGGGACTAGCGGCTAATGAGCAGTTCTTC
d_gene: -; v_gene: TRBV7-9; abundance: -; j_gene: TRBJ1-2; CDR3aa: CASSLQGLGGYTF; CDR3nt: TGTGCCAGCAGCCTTCAGGGGCTAGGTGGCTACACCTTC
d_gene: -; v_gene: TRBV5-1; abundance: -; j_gene: TRBJ2-7; CDR3aa: CASMGELGSYEQYF; CDR3nt: TGCGCCAGTATGGGCGAATTGGGCTCCTACGAGCAGTACTTC
d_gene: TRBD1; v_gene: TRBV6-6; abundance: -; j_gene: TRBJ2-7; CDR3aa: CASRPTGTGYPEQYF; CDR3nt: TGTGCCAGCAGGCCTACCGGGACAGGGTACCCCGAGCAGTACTTC
d_gene: TRBD1; v_gene: TRBV30; abundance: -; j_gene: TRBJ1-3; CDR3aa: CAWTVRQGARGNTIYF; CDR3nt: TGTGCCTGGACCGTCCGACAGGGGGCGCGTGGAAACACCATATATTTT
d_gene: -; v_gene: TRBV9; abundance: -; j_gene: TRBJ1-5; CDR3aa: CASSAGTAQPQHF; CDR3nt: TGTGCCAGCAGCGCCGGGACTGCTCAGCCCCAGCATTTT
d_gene: -; v_gene: TRBV11-3; abundance: -; j_gene: TRBJ1-6; CDR3aa: CASSLGGGNSPLHF; CDR3nt: TGTGCCAGCAGCTTAGGCGGAGGGAACTCACCCCTCCACTTT
d_gene: TRBD1; v_gene: TRBV9; abundance: -; j_gene: TRBJ1-2; CDR3aa: CASSPRDRTYYGYTF; CDR3nt: TGTGCCAGCAGCCCCCGGGACAGGACCTACTATGGCTACACCTTC
d_gene: -; v_gene: TRBV4-1; abundance: few; j_gene: TRBJ1-5; CDR3aa: CASSRGSNQPQHF; CDR3nt: TGCGCCAGCAGTAGAGGGTCCAATCAGCCCCAGCATTTT
d_gene: TRBD1; v_gene: TRBV6-2/TRBV6-3; abundance: -; j_gene: TRBJ2-1; CDR3aa: CASSYGQGGQFF; CDR3nt: TGTGCCAGCAGTTACGGACAGGGAGGGCAGTTCTTC
d_gene: TRBD2; v_gene: TRBV18; abundance: -; j_gene: TRBJ2-1; CDR3aa: CASSPPGLAGPNEQFF; CDR3nt: TGTGCCAGCTCACCACCGGGACTAGCGGGGCCCAATGAGCAGTTCTTC
d_gene: TRBD2; v_gene: TRBV15; abundance: -; j_gene: TRBJ2-1; CDR3aa: CATSRELAGGPFGEQFF; CDR3nt: TGTGCCACCAGCAGGGAACTAGCGGGAGGGCCCTTCGGAGAGCAGTTCTTC
d_gene: -; v_gene: TRBV5-1; abundance: few; j_gene: TRBJ1-6; CDR3aa: CASSLGGDSPLHF; CDR3nt: TGCGCCAGCAGCTTGGGGGGGGATTCACCCCTCCACTTT
d_gene: -; v_gene: TRBV11-3; abundance: -; j_gene: TRBJ1-3; CDR3aa: CASSFGGSGNTIYF; CDR3nt: TGTGCCAGCAGCTTCGGGGGCTCTGGAAACACCATATATTTT
d_gene: TRBD1; v_gene: TRBV5-1; abundance: -; j_gene: TRBJ1-4; CDR3aa: CASSRNRGTNEKLFF; CDR3nt: TGCGCCAGCAGCCGAAACAGGGGAACTAATGAAAAACTGTTTTTT
d_gene: TRBD2; v_gene: TRBV6-2/TRBV6-3; abundance: -; j_gene: TRBJ2-1; CDR3aa: CASSYAGGLGGNEQFF; CDR3nt: TGTGCCAGCAGTTACGCCGGGGGACTAGGGGGCAATGAGCAGTTCTTC
d_gene: -; v_gene: TRBV11-2; abundance: -; j_gene: TRBJ1-2; CDR3aa: CASSLGMGGRALTNYGYTF; CDR3nt: TGTGCCAGCAGTTTAGGGATGGGGGGGCGAGCCCTGACTAACTATGGCTACACCTTC
d_gene: TRBD1; v_gene: TRBV5-6; abundance: -; j_gene: TRBJ2-6; CDR3aa: CASSSGQGPSGANVLTF; CDR3nt: TGTGCCAGCAGTTCCGGACAGGGGCCATCTGGGGCCAACGTCCTGACTTTC
d_gene: -; v_gene: TRBV29-1; abundance: -; j_gene: TRBJ1-2; CDR3aa: CSGGGGAEGYTF; CDR3nt: TGCAGCGGGGGCGGGGGCGCGGAAGGCTACACCTTC
d_gene: -; v_gene: TRBV6-5; abundance: -; j_gene: TRBJ1-2; CDR3aa: CASRTGSGYGYTF; CDR3nt: TGTGCCAGTCGAACCGGATCGGGGTATGGCTACACCTTC
d_gene: -; v_gene: TRBV7-2; abundance: -; j_gene: TRBJ2-5; CDR3aa: CASSLVGHGETQYF; CDR3nt: TGTGCCAGCAGCTTAGTTGGACACGGAGAGACCCAGTACTTC
d_gene: TRBD1; v_gene: TRBV19; abundance: -; j_gene: TRBJ2-2; CDR3aa: CASRGDRVNTGELFF; CDR3nt: TGTGCCAGTAGGGGAGACAGGGTAAACACCGGGGAGCTGTTTTTT
d_gene: TRBD2; v_gene: TRBV5-4; abundance: -; j_gene: TRBJ2-3; CDR3aa: CASSRGLGDLAQYF; CDR3nt: TGTGCCAGCAGCAGGGGACTAGGGGACTTGGCGCAGTATTTT
d_gene: -; v_gene: TRBV7-2; abundance: -; j_gene: TRBJ2-3; CDR3aa: CASSSARGDTQYF; CDR3nt: TGTGCCAGCAGCTCCGCTAGGGGGGATACGCAGTATTTT
d_gene: -; v_gene: TRBV27; abundance: -; j_gene: TRBJ2-3; CDR3aa: CASSLFRIRHSTDTQYF; CDR3nt: TGTGCCAGCAGTTTATTCCGGATCCGACATTCCACAGATACGCAGTATTTT
d_gene: -; v_gene: TRBV9; abundance: -; j_gene: TRBJ1-2; CDR3aa: CASTSGRLNYGYTF; CDR3nt: TGTGCCAGCACGTCCGGACGACTAAACTATGGCTACACCTTC
d_gene: TRBD1; v_gene: TRBV7-2; abundance: -; j_gene: TRBJ2-5; CDR3aa: CASSLSRTGSQETQYF; CDR3nt: TGTGCCAGCAGCTTAAGTAGGACAGGGAGTCAAGAGACCCAGTACTTC
d_gene: TRBD2; v_gene: TRBV5-4; abundance: -; j_gene: TRBJ2-1; CDR3aa: CASSLAGRPYNEQFF; CDR3nt: TGTGCCAGCAGCTTGGCCGGGAGGCCTTACAATGAGCAGTTCTTC
d_gene: TRBD2; v_gene: TRBV5-4; abundance: once; j_gene: TRBJ2-5; CDR3aa: CASSLSGSAETQYF; CDR3nt: TGTGCCAGCAGCCTCAGCGGGAGTGCGGAGACCCAGTACTTC
d_gene: TRBD1; v_gene: TRBV7-2; abundance: -; j_gene: TRBJ1-5; CDR3aa: CASSLRQGDQPQHF; CDR3nt: TGTGCCAGCAGCCTTAGACAGGGGGATCAGCCCCAGCATTTT
d_gene: -; v_gene: TRBV7-2; abundance: -; j_gene: TRBJ1-2; CDR3aa: CASSLATGQTNYGYTF; CDR3nt: TGTGCCAGCAGCTTAGCCACCGGACAGACCAACTATGGCTACACCTTC
d_gene: -; v_gene: TRBV14; abundance: -; j_gene: TRBJ1-4; CDR3aa: CASSRLGGANEKLFF; CDR3nt: TGTGCCAGCAGCCGCCTAGGGGGGGCTAATGAAAAACTGTTTTTT
d_gene: -; v_gene: TRBV28; abundance: once; j_gene: TRBJ1-1; CDR3aa: CASLTAGVGTEAFF; CDR3nt: TGTGCCAGCCTAACGGCAGGGGTGGGCACTGAAGCTTTCTTT
d_gene: -; v_gene: TRBV19; abundance: -; j_gene: TRBJ1-3; CDR3aa: CASSRTGTPSGNTIYF; CDR3nt: TGTGCCAGTAGTAGAACAGGGACCCCCTCTGGAAACACCATATATTTT
d_gene: TRBD2; v_gene: TRBV5-1; abundance: -; j_gene: TRBJ2-5; CDR3aa: CASSDGLAGGPGETQYF; CDR3nt: TGCGCCAGCAGCGACGGACTAGCGGGGGGCCCAGGGGAGACCCAGTACTTC
d_gene: -; v_gene: TRBV30; abundance: once; j_gene: TRBJ1-6; CDR3aa: CAWSPQGSPLHF; CDR3nt: TGTGCCTGGAGTCCCCAGGGGTCACCCCTCCACTTT
d_gene: -; v_gene: TRBV18; abundance: -; j_gene: TRBJ2-7; CDR3aa: CASSSGGLPYEQYF; CDR3nt: TGTGCCAGCTCATCAGGGGGACTTCCATACGAGCAGTACTTC
d_gene: TRBD2; v_gene: TRBV4-3; abundance: once; j_gene: TRBJ2-3; CDR3aa: CASSQGEGLATDTQYF; CDR3nt: TGCGCCAGCAGCCAAGGGGAGGGACTAGCGACAGATACGCAGTATTTT